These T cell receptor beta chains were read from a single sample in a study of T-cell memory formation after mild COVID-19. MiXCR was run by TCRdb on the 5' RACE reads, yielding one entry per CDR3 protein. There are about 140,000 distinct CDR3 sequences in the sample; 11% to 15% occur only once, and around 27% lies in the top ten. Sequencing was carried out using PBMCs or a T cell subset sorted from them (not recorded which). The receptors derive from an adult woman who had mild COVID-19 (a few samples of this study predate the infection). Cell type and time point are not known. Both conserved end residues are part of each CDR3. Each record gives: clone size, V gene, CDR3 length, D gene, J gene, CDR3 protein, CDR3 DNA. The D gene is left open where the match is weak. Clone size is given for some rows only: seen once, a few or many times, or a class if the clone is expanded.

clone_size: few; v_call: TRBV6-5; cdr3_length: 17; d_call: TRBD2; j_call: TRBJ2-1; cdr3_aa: CASSNGGTSGRENEQFF; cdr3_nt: TGTGCCAGCAGCAACGGGGGGACTAGCGGGAGGGAGAATGAGCAGTTCTTC
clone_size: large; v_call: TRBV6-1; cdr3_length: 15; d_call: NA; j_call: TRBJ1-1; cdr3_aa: CASSGAGLGWTEAFF; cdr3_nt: TGTGCCAGCAGTGGGGCAGGGTTAGGATGGACTGAAGCTTTCTTT
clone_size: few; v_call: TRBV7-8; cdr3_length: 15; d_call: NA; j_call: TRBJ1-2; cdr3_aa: CASSLGTVLNYGYTF; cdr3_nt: TGTGCCAGCAGCTTAGGCACAGTATTGAACTATGGCTACACCTTC
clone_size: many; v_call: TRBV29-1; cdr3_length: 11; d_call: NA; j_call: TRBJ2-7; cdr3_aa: CSVGSGYEQYF; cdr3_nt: TGCAGCGTTGGTAGTGGCTACGAGCAGTACTTC
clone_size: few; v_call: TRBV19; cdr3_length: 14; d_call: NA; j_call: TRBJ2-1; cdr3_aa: CASSMIGLGNEQFF; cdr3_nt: TGTGCCAGTAGTATGATCGGGTTAGGGAATGAGCAGTTCTTC
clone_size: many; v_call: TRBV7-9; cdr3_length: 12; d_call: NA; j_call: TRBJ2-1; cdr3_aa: CASSLQGDEQFF; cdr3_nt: TGTGCCAGCAGCCTACAGGGAGATGAGCAGTTCTTC
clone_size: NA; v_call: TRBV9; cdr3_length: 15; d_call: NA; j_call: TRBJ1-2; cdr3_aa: CASSTTEGRTRGYTF; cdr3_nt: TGTGCCAGCAGCACAACCGAGGGGAGGACCCGGGGCTACACCTTC
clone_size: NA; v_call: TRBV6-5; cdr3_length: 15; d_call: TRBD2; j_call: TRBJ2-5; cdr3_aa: CASSRSGGAGETQYF; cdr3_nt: TGTGCCAGCAGTCGTAGCGGGGGGGCCGGGGAGACCCAGTACTTC
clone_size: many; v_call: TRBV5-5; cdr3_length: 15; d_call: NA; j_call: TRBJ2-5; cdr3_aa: CASSLWGVWEETQYF; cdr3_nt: TGTGCCAGCAGCTTGTGGGGCGTGTGGGAAGAGACCCAGTACTTC
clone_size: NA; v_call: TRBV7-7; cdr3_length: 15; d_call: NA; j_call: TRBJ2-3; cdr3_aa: CASSLSLATPDTQYF; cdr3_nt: TGTGCTAGCAGCTTGAGCCTAGCGACCCCAGATACGCAGTATTTT
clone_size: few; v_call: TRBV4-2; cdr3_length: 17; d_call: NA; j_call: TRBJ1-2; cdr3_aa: CASSQDTTGPSGYGYTF; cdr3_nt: TGTGCCAGCAGCCAAGATACGACAGGACCGAGCGGCTATGGCTACACCTTC
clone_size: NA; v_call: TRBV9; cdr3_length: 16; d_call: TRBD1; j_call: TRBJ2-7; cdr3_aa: CASSASGGSGSYEQYF; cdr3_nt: TGTGCCAGCAGCGCCTCAGGGGGCAGCGGATCCTACGAGCAGTACTTC
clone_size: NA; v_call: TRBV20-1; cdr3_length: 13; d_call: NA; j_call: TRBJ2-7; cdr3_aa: CSAAGLSSYEQYF; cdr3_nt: TGCAGTGCTGCGGGGTTGAGCTCCTACGAGCAGTACTTC
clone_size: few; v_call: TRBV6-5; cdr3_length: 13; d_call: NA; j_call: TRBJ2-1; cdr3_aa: CASSYSRGNEQFF; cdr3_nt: TGTGCCAGCAGTTACTCGCGTGGCAATGAGCAGTTCTTC
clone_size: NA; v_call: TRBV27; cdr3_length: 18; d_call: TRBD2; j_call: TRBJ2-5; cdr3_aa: CASSLTPGIAGGQETQYF; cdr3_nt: TGTGCCAGCAGTTTAACCCCCGGGATAGCGGGGGGCCAAGAGACCCAGTACTTC
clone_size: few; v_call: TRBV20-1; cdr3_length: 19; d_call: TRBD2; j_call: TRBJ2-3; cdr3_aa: CSASAYGTSGKTSTDTQYF; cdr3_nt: TGCAGTGCTTCGGCCTATGGGACTAGCGGCAAGACTAGCACAGATACGCAGTATTTT
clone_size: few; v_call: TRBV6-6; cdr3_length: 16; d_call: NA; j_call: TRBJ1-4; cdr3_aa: CASRTTGVATNEKLFF; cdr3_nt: TGTGCCAGCAGGACCACAGGCGTTGCAACTAATGAAAAACTGTTTTTT
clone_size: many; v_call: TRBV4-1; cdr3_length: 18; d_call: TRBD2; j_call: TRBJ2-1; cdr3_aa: CASSQLGSGTSGDNEQFF; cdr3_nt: TGCGCCAGCAGCCAATTGGGTTCCGGGACTAGCGGGGATAATGAGCAGTTCTTC
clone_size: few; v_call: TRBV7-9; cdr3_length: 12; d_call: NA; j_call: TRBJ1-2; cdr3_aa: CASSSDTYGYTF; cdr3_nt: TGTGCCAGCAGCTCGGACACCTATGGCTACACCTTC
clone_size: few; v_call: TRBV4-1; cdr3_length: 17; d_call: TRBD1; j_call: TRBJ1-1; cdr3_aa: CASSQDWWDRVNTEAFF; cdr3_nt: TGCGCCAGCAGCCAAGATTGGTGGGACAGGGTGAACACTGAAGCTTTCTTT
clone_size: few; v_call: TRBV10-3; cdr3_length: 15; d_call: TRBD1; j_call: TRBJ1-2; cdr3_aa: CAITGTGEALDGYTF; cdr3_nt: TGTGCCATCACCGGGACAGGGGAGGCATTGGATGGCTACACCTTC
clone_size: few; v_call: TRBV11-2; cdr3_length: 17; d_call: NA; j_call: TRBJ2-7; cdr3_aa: CASRNYRVYGKNYEQYF; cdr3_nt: TGTGCCAGCAGGAATTACAGGGTTTACGGAAAAAACTACGAGCAGTACTTC
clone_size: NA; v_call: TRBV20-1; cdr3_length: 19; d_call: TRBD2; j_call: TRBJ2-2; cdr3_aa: CSATSHWTSGGKGAGELFF; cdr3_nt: TGCAGTGCTACTTCACATTGGACTAGCGGGGGAAAGGGAGCCGGGGAGCTGTTTTTT
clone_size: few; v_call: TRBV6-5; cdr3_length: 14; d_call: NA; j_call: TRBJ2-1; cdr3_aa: CASSYLSYDNEQFF; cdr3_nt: TGTGCCAGCAGTTACTTATCCTACGACAATGAGCAGTTCTTC
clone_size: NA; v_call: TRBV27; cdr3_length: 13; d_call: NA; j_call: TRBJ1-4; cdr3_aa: CASGGPGNEKLFF; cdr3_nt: TGTGCCAGCGGGGGTCCGGGGAATGAAAAACTGTTTTTT
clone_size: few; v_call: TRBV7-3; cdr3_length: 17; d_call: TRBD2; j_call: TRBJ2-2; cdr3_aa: CASSLTTAGGPGGELFF; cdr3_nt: TGTGCCAGCAGCTTAACGACAGCGGGGGGGCCTGGCGGGGAGCTGTTTTTT
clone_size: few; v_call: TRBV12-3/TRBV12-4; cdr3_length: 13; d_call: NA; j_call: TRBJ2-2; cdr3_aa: CASSLGGKGELFF; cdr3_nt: TGTGCCAGCAGCCTAGGGGGGAAAGGGGAGCTGTTTTTT
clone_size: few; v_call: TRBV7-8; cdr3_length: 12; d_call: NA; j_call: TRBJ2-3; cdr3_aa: CASSSSQGTQYF; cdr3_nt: TGTGCCAGCAGCTCCTCACAGGGAACGCAGTATTTT
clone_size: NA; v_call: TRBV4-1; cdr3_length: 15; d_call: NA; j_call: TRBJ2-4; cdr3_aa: CASSQVAGTPDIQYF; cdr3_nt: TGCGCCAGCAGCCAAGTCGCAGGTACCCCCGACATTCAGTACTTC
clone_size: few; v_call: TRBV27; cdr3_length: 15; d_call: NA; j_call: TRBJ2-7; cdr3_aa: CASSLFFPEGYEQYF; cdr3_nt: TGTGCCAGCAGTCTCTTCTTCCCCGAGGGCTACGAGCAGTACTTC
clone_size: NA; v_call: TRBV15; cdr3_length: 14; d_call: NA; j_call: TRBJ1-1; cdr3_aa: CATSPLTGGTEAFF; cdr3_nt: TGTGCCACCAGCCCGCTAACAGGTGGGACTGAAGCTTTCTTT
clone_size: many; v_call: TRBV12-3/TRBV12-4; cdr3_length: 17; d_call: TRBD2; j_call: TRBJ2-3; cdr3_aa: CASSPERGTPSTDTQYF; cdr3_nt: TGTGCCAGCAGTCCGGAGCGGGGAACCCCTAGCACAGATACGCAGTATTTT
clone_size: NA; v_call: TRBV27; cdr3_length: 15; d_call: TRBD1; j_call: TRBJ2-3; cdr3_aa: CASSLRTGQADTQYF; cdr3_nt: TGTGCCAGCAGTCTTCGGACAGGTCAAGCAGATACGCAGTATTTT
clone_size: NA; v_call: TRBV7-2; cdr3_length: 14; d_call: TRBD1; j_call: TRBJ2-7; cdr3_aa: CASSHIRGLDEQYF; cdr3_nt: TGTGCCAGCAGCCATATCAGGGGGCTCGACGAGCAGTACTTC
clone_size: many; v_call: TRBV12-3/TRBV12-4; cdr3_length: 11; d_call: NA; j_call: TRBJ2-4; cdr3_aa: CASSPGGVQYF; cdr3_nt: TGTGCCAGCAGTCCAGGCGGGGTTCAGTACTTC
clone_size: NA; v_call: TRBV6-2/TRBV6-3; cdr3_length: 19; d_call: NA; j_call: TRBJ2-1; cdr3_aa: CASSYWNLAITTLYNEQFF; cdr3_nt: TGTGCCAGCAGTTACTGGAATCTAGCGATCACAACGCTATACAATGAGCAGTTCTTC
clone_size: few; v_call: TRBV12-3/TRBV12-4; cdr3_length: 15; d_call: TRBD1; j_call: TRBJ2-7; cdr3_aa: CASSHGDSRAYEQYF; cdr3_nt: TGTGCCAGCAGTCATGGGGACAGCCGGGCCTACGAGCAGTACTTC
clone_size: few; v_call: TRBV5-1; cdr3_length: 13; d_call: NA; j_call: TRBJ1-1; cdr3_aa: CASSYSGSTEAFF; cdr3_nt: TGCGCCAGCAGCTATTCGGGGAGCACTGAAGCTTTCTTT
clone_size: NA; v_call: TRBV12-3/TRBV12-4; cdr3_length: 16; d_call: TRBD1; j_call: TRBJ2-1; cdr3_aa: CASSLGVQGVYNEQFF; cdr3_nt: TGTGCCAGCAGTTTAGGTGTACAGGGGGTCTACAATGAGCAGTTCTTC
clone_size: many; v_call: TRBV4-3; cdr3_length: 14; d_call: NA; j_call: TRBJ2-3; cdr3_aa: CASSQGLGKDTQYF; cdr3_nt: TGCGCCAGCAGCCAAGGACTAGGAAAAGATACGCAGTATTTT
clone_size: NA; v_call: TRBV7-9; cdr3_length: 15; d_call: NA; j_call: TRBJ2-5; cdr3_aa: CASNPQGRGREPQYF; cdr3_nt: TGTGCCAGCAACCCCCAGGGGCGGGGAAGAGAGCCCCAGTACTTC
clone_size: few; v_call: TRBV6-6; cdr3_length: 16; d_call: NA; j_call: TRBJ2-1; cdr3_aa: CASSRDAMQGYNEQFF; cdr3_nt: TGTGCCAGCAGCCGCGACGCAATGCAGGGGTACAATGAGCAGTTCTTC
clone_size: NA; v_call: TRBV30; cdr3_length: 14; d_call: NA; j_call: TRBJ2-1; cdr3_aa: CAWTSHSWGNEQFF; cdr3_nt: TGTGCCTGGACCTCACACTCTTGGGGCAATGAGCAGTTCTTC
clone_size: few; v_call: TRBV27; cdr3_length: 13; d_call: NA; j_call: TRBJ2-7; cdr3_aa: CASSTGRSYEQYF; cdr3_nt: TGTGCCAGCAGTACAGGGCGAAGCTACGAGCAGTACTTC